This T cell receptor beta chain was sequenced in a study of blood T cells in healthy people across ages (dated by TCRdb to the mid-2010s). Notes on the research overall: In model experiments, roughly one uniquely barcoded TCR beta cDNA molecule per two T cells was captured by template switching. The study measured age-related changes in TCR beta repertoire diversity using deep sequencing normalized with unique cDNA molecular identifiers. The donors were divided into four age groups: young (average about 16 years), middle-aged (approximately 39), aged (about 60) and long-lived (nearly 85). To avoid experimental bias, donors of different ages were distributed randomly across sequencing lanes. The study analyzed two additional independent replicas of 1 million unique cDNA reads from the same blood draw for two donors, one aged 18 to 29 and one aged 80 or older. The study at large found these results: Estimates of total diversity based on one million sequenced T cells were regarded as lower bounds and as underestimates. As age increased, observed TCR beta diversity per million T cells dropped in a roughly linear way, and a significant reduction was already evident by age 40. There was a strong correlation between observed TCR beta diversity and the percentage of naive T cells measured by flow cytometry. Conclusive comparison of naive and antigen-experienced compartments was prevented by the profiling of bulk unsorted PBMCs. Compared with the aged group, more naive CD4+ T cells, fewer expanded clones and increased TCR diversity were shown by the long-lived group, suggesting age selection. Donor CMV infection status was unknown, potentially confounding age-related changes in expanded clonotypes.

Systemically healthy Caucasian individuals from Russia, around 38 in total and aged roughly 6 to 100 years, were included as donors. About 10 milliliters of peripheral blood were collected from each donor into EDTA-treated Vacutainer tubes. Ficoll-Paque density-gradient centrifugation was used to isolate PBMCs, with at least 7 million obtained per sample. Total RNA was extracted from PBMCs with Trizol reagent, with at least 6 micrograms obtained per sample. For every donor, an aliquot of PBMCs went through flow cytometry to measure the percentages of naive CD45RAhigh/CD27high T cells. For this chain, trimming is 5 bases at the V end and 1 base at the J end, and the number of junction bases without a gene match is 5. CDR3 length: 15 amino acids, cysteine to phenylalanine. Here the CDR3 DNA is all that survives: 45 bases in frame from base 1. CDR1 is given as SEHNR and CDR2 as FQNEAQ, both from the germline V gene (reference sequence).

This clonotype has a handful of counts. Its antigen is still unknown. Base quality data are lacking; no much larger clone is found one base away. The library was generated by 5' RACE. Sequencing relied on an Illumina HiSeq 2500. A second roughly 7 to 12 cycle PCR used a sample-barcoded 5' primer and a J-beta primer mix. Each TCR beta cDNA molecule received a unique molecular identifier from a template-switch 5' adaptor carrying 12 random nucleotides. Each sample yielded at least 3 million CDR3-containing paired-end reads. First-strand cDNA synthesis was performed from all RNA using the Mint cDNA synthesis kit, with priming by a TRBC-specific oligonucleotide. Following uracil-DNA glycosylase treatment, all cDNA underwent a first 18-cycle PCR with the universal primers M1SS and BC2_uni_R. The study's processing was this. For normalization, 1 million high-quality reads were randomly selected from each sample, with every read carrying a distinct molecular identifier. Reads sharing molecular identifiers were discarded rather than binned into consensus sequences. MiTCR, set to a Q25 quality threshold and the strictest error-elimination algorithm, was used for CDR3 identification, clonotype clustering and error correction. A nonparametric unseen species model with Euler transformation was used to estimate lower-bound total TCR beta diversity. Starting from the raw public reads, TCRdb applied fastp trimming at Q25, assembled clones with MiXCR and retained in-frame beta chains. Identical CDR3 protein sequences are pooled into one entry, listed with their most common genes and DNA. The V and J calls, along with clone size, are taken from TCRdb and not from the paper's own processing. Across this sample there are fewer than 800,000 distinct CDR3 sequences, with around half seen only once. The ten largest clones take up about a third of the sample.

Input material: blood. The receptor chain draws on TRBV7-9 and TRBJ2-7, with 10 middle bases fitting TRBD1. This TCR was recovered from a woman aged 55-75 years in good health. The nucleotide sequence is TGTGCCAGCAGCCCATGGGACAGGGGTTCCTACGAGCAGTACTTC. Translation gives CASSPWDRGSYEQYF.